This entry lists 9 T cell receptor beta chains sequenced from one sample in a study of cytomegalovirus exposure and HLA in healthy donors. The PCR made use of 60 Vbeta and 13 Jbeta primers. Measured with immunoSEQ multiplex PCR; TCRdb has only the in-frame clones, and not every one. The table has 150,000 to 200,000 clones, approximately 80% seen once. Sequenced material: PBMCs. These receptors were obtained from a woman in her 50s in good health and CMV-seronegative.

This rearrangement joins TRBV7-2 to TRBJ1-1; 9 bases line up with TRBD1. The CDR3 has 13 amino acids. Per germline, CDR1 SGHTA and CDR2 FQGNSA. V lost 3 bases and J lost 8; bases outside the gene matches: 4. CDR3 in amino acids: CASSFTGGAEAFF. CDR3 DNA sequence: TGTGCCAGCAGCTTTACAGGGGGCGCCGAAGCTTTCTTT. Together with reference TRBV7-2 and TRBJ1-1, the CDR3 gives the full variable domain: GAGVSQSPSNKVTEKGKDVELRCDPISGHTALYWYRQSLGQGLEFLIYFQGNSAPDKSGLPSDRFSAERTGGSVSTLTIQRTQQEDSAVYLCASSFTGGAEAFFGQGTRLTVV.

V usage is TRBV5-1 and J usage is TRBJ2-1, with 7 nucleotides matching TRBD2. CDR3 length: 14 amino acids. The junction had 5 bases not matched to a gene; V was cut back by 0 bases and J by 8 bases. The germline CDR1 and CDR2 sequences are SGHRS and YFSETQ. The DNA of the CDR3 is TGCGCCAGCAGCTTGGGCGGGAGCTCCGATGAGCAGTTCTTC. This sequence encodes CASSLGGSSDEQFF. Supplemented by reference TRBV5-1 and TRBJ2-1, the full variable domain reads KAGVTQTPRYLIKTRGQQVTLSCSPISGHRSVSWYQQTPGQGLQFLFEYFSETQRNKGNFPGRFSGRQFSNSRSEMNVSTLELGDSALYLCASSLGGSSDEQFFGPGTRLTVL.

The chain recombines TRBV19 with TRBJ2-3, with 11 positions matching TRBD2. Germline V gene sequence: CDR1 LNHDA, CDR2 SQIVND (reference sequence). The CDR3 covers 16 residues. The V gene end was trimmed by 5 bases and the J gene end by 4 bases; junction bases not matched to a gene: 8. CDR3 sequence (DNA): TGTGCCAGTAGTCCGCTAGCGGGGGGCGGAGCAGATACGCAGTATTTT. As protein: CASSPLAGGGADTQYF.

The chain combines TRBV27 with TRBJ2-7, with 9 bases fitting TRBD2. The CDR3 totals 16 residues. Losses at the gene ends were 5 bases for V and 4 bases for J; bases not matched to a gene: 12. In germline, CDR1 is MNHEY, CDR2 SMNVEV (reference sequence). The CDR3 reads CASSLRPGGGGYEQYF. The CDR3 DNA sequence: TGTGCCAGCAGTCTAAGGCCTGGCGGGGGGGGGTACGAGCAGTACTTC.

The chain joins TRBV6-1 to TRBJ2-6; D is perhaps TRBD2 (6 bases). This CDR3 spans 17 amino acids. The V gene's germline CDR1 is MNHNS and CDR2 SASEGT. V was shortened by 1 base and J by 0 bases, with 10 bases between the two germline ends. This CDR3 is CASSEGGRGSGANVLTF. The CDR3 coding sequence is TGTGCCAGCAGTGAAGGAGGGCGGGGCTCTGGGGCCAACGTCCTGACTTTC.

CDR3 DNA: TGTGCCAGTAGTGCTAACCGCCGGGTCTCTGGAAACACCATATATTTT. This sequence encodes CASSANRRVSGNTIYF. V is TRBV19 and J is TRBJ1-3; D unclear. Germline values: CDR1 LNHDA, CDR2 SQIVND (reference sequence). Trimming removed 5 bases at V and 0 bases at J, with 14 bases between. The CDR3 is made up of 16 amino acids.

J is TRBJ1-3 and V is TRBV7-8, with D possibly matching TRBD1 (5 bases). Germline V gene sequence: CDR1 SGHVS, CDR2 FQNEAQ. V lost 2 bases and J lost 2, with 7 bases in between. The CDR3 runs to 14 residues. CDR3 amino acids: CASSLTGPGNTIYF. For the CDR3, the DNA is TGTGCCAGCAGCTTAACAGGCCCTGGAAACACCATATATTTT.

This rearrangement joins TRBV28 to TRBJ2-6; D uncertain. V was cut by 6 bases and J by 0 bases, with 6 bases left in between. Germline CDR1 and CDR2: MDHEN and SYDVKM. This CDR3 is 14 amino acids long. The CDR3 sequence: CASSGGSGANVLTF. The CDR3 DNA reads TGTGCCAGCAGCGGCGGCTCTGGGGCCAACGTCCTGACTTTC.

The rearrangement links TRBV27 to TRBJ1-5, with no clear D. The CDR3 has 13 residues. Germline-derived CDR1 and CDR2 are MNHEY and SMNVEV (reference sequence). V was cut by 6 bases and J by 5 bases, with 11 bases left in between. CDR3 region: CASSDRDHQPQHF. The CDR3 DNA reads TGTGCCAGCAGCGACCGGGATCATCAGCCCCAGCATTTT.